This T cell receptor beta chain is drawn from a study of cytomegalovirus exposure and HLA in healthy donors. Study-wide background: Unique TCR beta sequences numbering about 100 million came from approximately 180 million T cells in an earlier analysis.

These donors, healthy bone marrow donors, were studied. Germline loops: CDR1 MRHNA, CDR2 SNTAGT. Trimming cost V 3 bases and J 8 bases, with 14 bases left between them. The CDR3 covers 14 residues. In regard to this clone: What it recognizes is unknown.

PCR involved 60 Vbeta and 13 Jbeta primers. The data were produced by immunoSEQ multiplex PCR, yet TCRdb's version contains in-frame clones alone and is incomplete. The sample holds 95,000 to 150,000 clones, 80% to 90% seen once. Regarding the study as a whole: A later analysis found most CMV-associated TCR beta chains apparently HLA-restricted. Some V segments (TRBV6-2 and TRBV6-3 among them) were excluded as indistinguishable.

The TCR comes from a middle-aged man in good health and CMV-seronegative. This sequence joins TRBV6-4 and TRBJ2-1, with unresolved D. Sequencing was performed on PBMCs. The CDR3, as DNA: TGTGCCAGCAGTGAGACCCCCGACGGGTATGAGCAGTTCTTC. Its protein product is CASSETPDGYEQFF.